The 30 T cell receptor beta chains reported below all come from one sample, sequenced in a study of shared clonotypes between healthy human individuals. CD8 cells regarded as naive lacked CD45RO, were positively chosen for CCR7, and omitted terminally differentiated effector memory CD45RA+ cells. Clones were sequenced by immunoSEQ multiplex PCR, and TCRdb holds only the in-frame ones, with some missing. The table lists millions of clones, approximately 94% of them singletons, with 1.5% to 2% in the top ten. Sequencing was done on a sample of naive CD8+ T cells from PBMCs. Receptors originate from a man aged 18 to 30 in good health. Some clones in this sample may be carry-over from other donors' samples.

V and J are TRBV19 and TRBJ2-7; D possibly corresponds to TRBD1 (6 bases). Germline V gene lookup returns CDR1 LNHDA and CDR2 SQIVND (reference sequence). The CDR3 has 13 residues. Trimming removed 7 bases at V and 3 bases at J, with 13 bases between. The CDR3 loop is CASTPTGFYEQYF. In DNA, the CDR3 is TGTGCCAGTACCCCCACAGGGTTCTACGAGCAGTACTTC.

This chain links TRBV27 with TRBJ2-1; weak D call: TRBD2 (5 bases). Germline CDR1 is MNHEY and CDR2 is SMNVEV (reference sequence). The CDR3 contains 13 residues. V shed 0 bases and J shed 10 bases, with 10 bases lying between them. The CDR3 sequence is CASSLSSRGEQFF. CDR3 in DNA: TGTGCCAGCAGTTTATCGAGCCGCGGGGAGCAGTTCTTC.

The chain is built from TRBV18 and TRBJ2-7; 8 nucleotides agree with TRBD1. This CDR3 spans 13 amino acids. CDR1 and CDR2 from the germline V gene are KGHSH and LQKENI. Germline trimming cut 4 bases from V and 5 bases from J; bases unmatched to any gene: 4. CDR3 region: CASSRVTGDEQYF. The CDR3 DNA sequence: TGTGCCAGCTCACGTGTGACAGGGGACGAGCAGTACTTC.

With respect to this clone: Compared with germline, one end of the junction differs, possibly owing to a read error. J is TRBJ2-1 and V is TRBV25-1; tentative D call: TRBD1 (5 bases). Germline-derived CDR1 and CDR2 are MGHDK and SYGVNS. The CDR3 length is 13 residues. DNA of the CDR3: TGTACCAGCAGTGCCCGTTCAGGGTATGAGCAGTTCTTC. Translated: CTSSARSGYEQFF.

On this clone itself: The same CDR3 also results from other DNA sequences found in this sample. The gene calls are TRBV5-5 and TRBJ2-7; a weak D match, TRBD2 (6 bases). Germline loops: CDR1 SGHKS, CDR2 YYEKEE (reference sequence). The CDR3 runs 14 residues. Trimming took 1 base from V and 3 from J, leaving 11 bases between them. Here the CDR3 reads CASSLFGRDYEQYF. The CDR3, as DNA: TGTGCCAGCAGCTTGTTTGGGCGGGACTACGAGCAGTACTTC.

V and J are TRBV9 and TRBJ1-1; TRBD1 is a possible D gene (6 bases). V was pared by 2 bases and J by 2 bases, with 22 bases between. CDR1 and CDR2 (germline): SGDLS, YYNGEE. CDR3 size: 18 residues. CDR3 protein: CASSVPPRGVGGNTEAFF. For the CDR3, the DNA is TGTGCCAGCAGCGTCCCCCCCAGGGGAGTAGGGGGAAACACTGAAGCTTTCTTT.

The V gene is TRBV10-3, the J gene TRBJ1-2, with D unclear. Germline values: CDR1 ENHRY, CDR2 SYGVKD. Between the trimmed V and J ends, which lost 4 bases and 3 bases, there was a span of 12 bases. The CDR3 has 14 amino acids. In DNA, the CDR3 is TGTGCCATCAGTGGGCAGGTTCGAGACTATGGCTACACCTTC. It codes for CAISGQVRDYGYTF.

The chain is built from TRBV28 and TRBJ2-1; D is possibly TRBD2 (6 bases). The CDR3 runs 20 residues. Germline V gives CDR1 MDHEN, CDR2 SYDVKM. The germline V and J ends were trimmed by 4 bases and 4 bases, with 29 bases remaining between them. The CDR3: CASSSLIGGKGRDRYNEQFF. Here the CDR3 DNA reads TGTGCCAGCAGTTCCTTGATCGGGGGAAAGGGGCGGGATAGGTACAATGAGCAGTTCTTC.

The chain employs TRBV6-6 and TRBJ2-7; TRBD2 aligns across 10 bases. J lost 3 bases, V lost 7 bases, and 6 bases had no gene match. This CDR3 has 14 residues. Germline values: CDR1 MNHNY, CDR2 SVGAGI (reference sequence). CDR3 in amino acids: CASNEKREGYEQYF. DNA of the CDR3: TGTGCCAGCAATGAGAAGCGGGAGGGCTACGAGCAGTACTTC.

Notes on this clone: Distinct nucleotide sequences in the sample also encode this CDR3. The chain uses TRBV9 and TRBJ2-3; TRBD2 agrees at 8 bases. CDR1 SGDLS and CDR2 YYNGEE come from the germline V gene. The length of the CDR3 is 16 residues. V shed 0 bases and J 2 bases; nucleotides not matched to a gene: 5. CDR3 DNA sequence: TGTGCCAGCAGCGTAGATCCAGCGGGAGTCACAGATACGCAGTATTTT. Translating gives CASSVDPAGVTDTQYF.

This clone was seen just once. The rearrangement uses TRBV6-5 and TRBJ2-7; D unclear. Germline V gene lookup returns CDR1 MNHEY and CDR2 SVGAGI. The CDR3 consists of 15 residues. The V gene lost 0 bases and the J gene lost 1 base, with 10 bases spanning the gap. The CDR3 reads CASSYSGTDSYEQYF. The DNA of the CDR3 is TGTGCCAGCAGTTACTCAGGCACAGATTCCTACGAGCAGTACTTC.

The rearrangement uses TRBV2 and TRBJ2-7, with D uncertain. Germline V gives CDR1 SNHLY, CDR2 FYNNEI. The CDR3 is made up of 16 amino acids. Trimming cost V 10 bases and J 2 bases, with 24 bases left between them. The CDR3 is CATSTLSDGEPYEQYF. The CDR3 DNA sequence: TGTGCCACCTCTACACTGTCGGACGGAGAACCCTACGAGCAGTACTTC.

This clone has more than one count but fewer than ten. V usage is TRBV7-9 and J usage is TRBJ1-3, with a possible D match to TRBD1 (6 bases). Germline CDR1 is SEHNR and CDR2 is FQNEAQ (reference sequence). CDR3 length: 15 residues. V lost 5 bases, J lost 2 bases, and 13 bases lay in between. The CDR3 loop reads CASSLGTFTGNTIYF. The CDR3, as DNA: TGTGCCAGCAGCCTCGGGACATTTACTGGAAACACCATATATTTT.

The chain employs TRBV2 and TRBJ1-2, with TRBD1 matching 8 bases. The CDR3 extends over 15 amino acids. Germline V gene sequence: CDR1 SNHLY, CDR2 FYNNEI. J gave up 3 bases and V 1 base, and 4 bases lay outside the gene matches. CDR3 coding DNA: TGTGCCAGCAGTGAAGGAGGACAGGGTTACTATGGCTACACCTTC. Protein sequence: CASSEGGQGYYGYTF.

V and J are TRBV5-1 and TRBJ1-2; 7 bases align to TRBD1. The J segment lost 4 bases and the V segment lost 0 bases, leaving 9 bases of the junction unmatched. Germline CDR1 is SGHRS and CDR2 is YFSETQ. The CDR3 has 16 amino acids. The DNA for the CDR3 is TGCGCCAGCAGCTTGGGCCCCGAAGGGGGCAGCTATGGCTACACCTTC. Protein: CASSLGPEGGSYGYTF.

This chain links TRBV2 with TRBJ1-2, with TRBD1 as a possible D gene (5 bases). This CDR3 spans 15 amino acids. V was pared by 5 bases and J by 0 bases, with 13 bases between. Per germline, CDR1 SNHLY and CDR2 FYNNEI. CDR3 residues: CASSTPDTANYGYTF. DNA of the CDR3: TGTGCCAGCAGTACTCCGGACACAGCTAACTATGGCTACACCTTC. Looking up the rest from reference TRBV2 and TRBJ1-2 gives the full variable domain: EPEVTQTPSHQVTQMGQEVILRCVPISNHLYFYWYRQILGQKVEFLVSFYNNEISEKSEIFDDQFSVERPDGSNFTLKIRSTKLEDSAMYFCASSTPDTANYGYTFGSGTRLTVV.

The CDR3 DNA reads TGCGCCAGCCAGCTGGGGAGATCGGATACGCAGTATTTT. Amino acid sequence: CASQLGRSDTQYF. This chain connects TRBV10-2 to TRBJ2-3, with D perhaps matching TRBD2 (5 bases). Deletions cut 8 bases from V and 6 bases from J, with 15 bases between. CDR1 is WSHSY and CDR2 is SAAADI in the germline V gene. The CDR3 consists of 13 residues.

The V and J genes are TRBV11-1 and TRBJ2-7; D call uncertain. Trimming pared 4 bases from V and 5 bases from J, leaving 9 bases between. The CDR3 consists of 12 residues. Germline CDR1 reads SGHAT; CDR2 reads FQDESV (reference sequence). CDR3 residues: CASSSVSDEQYF. Written as DNA, the CDR3 is TGTGCCAGCAGCTCTGTTTCAGACGAGCAGTACTTC.

The chain recombines TRBV18 with TRBJ1-2; 9 bases are shared with TRBD1. The CDR3 totals 15 residues. Per germline, CDR1 KGHSH and CDR2 LQKENI. The junction had 2 bases not matched to a gene; V was cut back by 3 bases and J by 0 bases. The CDR3 region is CASSPGTGTNYGYTF. The CDR3 DNA reads TGTGCCAGCTCACCCGGGACAGGGACTAACTATGGCTACACCTTC.

J is TRBJ1-5 and V is TRBV27; D is undetermined. CDR1 and CDR2 from the germline V gene are MNHEY and SMNVEV (reference sequence). The V and J ends lost 2 bases and 11 bases respectively, with 19 bases between them. This CDR3 is 15 amino acids long. CDR3 DNA: TGTGCCAGCAGTTTACGGGGTGATTGGAGTCGGGCCCAGCATTTT. It encodes CASSLRGDWSRAQHF.

This chain uses TRBV7-9 with TRBJ2-3; TRBD2 matches at 10 bases. The CDR3 length is 17 residues. The germline V gene has CDR1 SEHNR and CDR2 FQNEAQ (reference sequence). Trimming at V came to 2 bases and at J to 7 bases, leaving 12 bases not matched to a gene. The CDR3 region has the DNA TGTGCCAGCAGCTTACCTCTGAGCGGGAGGGCCGTGAATACGCAGTATTTT. Translated, it gives CASSLPLSGRAVNTQYF.

Concerning this clone: The same CDR3 is also encoded by other DNA sequences in this sample. This chain connects TRBV15 to TRBJ1-4; D remains unclear. From germline, CDR1 is LNHNV and CDR2 YYDKDF (reference sequence). Trimming removed 5 bases from V and 0 bases from J, with 7 bases in between. The CDR3 loop spans 14 amino acids. The CDR3 DNA reads TGTGCCACCAGCCGGACTCCAACTAATGAAAAACTGTTTTTT. Amino acid sequence: CATSRTPTNEKLFF.

This clone occurred a few times. This chain connects TRBV10-1 to TRBJ2-7; D unresolved. Trimming took off 3 bases at V and 7 bases at J, with 10 bases between the two ends. This CDR3 contains 12 residues. Germline V gene lookup returns CDR1 WNHNN and CDR2 SYGVQD (reference sequence). The CDR3 is CASSDLGQEQYF. The CDR3 DNA sequence: TGCGCCAGCAGTGATCTGGGTCAGGAGCAGTACTTC.

The V and J genes are TRBV7-9 and TRBJ1-2, with 9 positions matching TRBD1. Looked up from germline, CDR1 is SEHNR and CDR2 is FQNEAQ (reference sequence). The CDR3 spans 16 residues. With V trimmed by 3 bases and J by 0 bases, 5 bases remained unmatched. The CDR3 DNA reads as TGTGCCAGCAGCTTCGGGACAGGGACTCCTAACTATGGCTACACCTTC. Encoded protein: CASSFGTGTPNYGYTF.

As to this clone: The sample contains more than one DNA sequence encoding this CDR3. This chain joins TRBV27 and TRBJ2-1; D is possibly TRBD2 (7 bases). Germline CDR1 reads MNHEY; CDR2 reads SMNVEV (reference sequence). V was clipped by 3 bases and J by 10 bases, with 10 bases between them. The CDR3 is made up of 12 amino acids. The CDR3: CASSLRGREQFF. Here the CDR3 DNA reads TGTGCCAGCAGTTTGCGGGGGCGCGAGCAGTTCTTC.

The chain links TRBV27 to TRBJ2-7; the D gene is possibly TRBD2 (6 bases). Germline lookup yields CDR1 MNHEY and CDR2 SMNVEV (reference sequence). This CDR3 has 13 amino acids. V was clipped by 8 bases and J by 2 bases, with 13 bases between them. The CDR3 region is CASGTDGTYEQYF. The CDR3 DNA is TGTGCCAGCGGGACTGACGGGACCTACGAGCAGTACTTC.

V gene TRBV27 combines with J gene TRBJ2-1; 7 bases align to TRBD1. V was clipped by 4 bases and J by 8 bases; unmatched bases: 11. Germline CDR1 and CDR2: MNHEY and SMNVEV (reference sequence). This CDR3 is 15 amino acids long. CDR3 sequence reads: CASSSRQGAPDEQFF. The CDR3 DNA is TGTGCCAGCAGTTCCCGACAGGGAGCGCCCGATGAGCAGTTCTTC.

The chain joins TRBV27 to TRBJ2-1, with D possibly being TRBD1 or TRBD2 (5 bases each). From germline, CDR1 is MNHEY and CDR2 SMNVEV (reference sequence). The V and J ends lost 3 bases and 10 bases respectively, with 13 bases between them. The CDR3 extends over 13 amino acids. CDR3 DNA sequence: TGTGCCAGCAGTTTTGCAGGCGAGGGGGAGCAGTTCTTC. Protein product: CASSFAGEGEQFF.

The CDR3 DNA follows: TGTGCCAGCAGTTACTCGGGGGACACATACTACGAGCAGTACTTC. Translated, it gives CASSYSGDTYYEQYF. This sequence joins TRBV6-5 and TRBJ2-7, with D possibly being TRBD1 (6 bases). The V end was cut by 0 bases, the J end by 3 bases, with 12 bases between. CDR3 size: 15 residues. In germline, CDR1 is MNHEY, CDR2 SVGAGI.

This clone was counted a single time. The rearrangement links TRBV9 to TRBJ2-1, with D perhaps matching TRBD2 (7 bases). CDR1 is SGDLS, CDR2 YYNGEE, per germline. The CDR3 loop spans 16 amino acids. Trimming removed 4 bases at V and 8 bases at J, with 22 bases between. The CDR3 loop reads CASSSPEWGGHHEQFF. DNA of the CDR3: TGTGCCAGCAGCTCCCCAGAGTGGGGGGGACACCATGAGCAGTTCTTC. The complete variable domain, with remaining parts taken from reference TRBV9 and TRBJ2-1, reads DSGVTQTPKHLITATGQRVTLRCSPRSGDLSVYWYQQSLDQGLQFLIQYYNGEERAKGNILERFSAQQFPDLHSELNLSSLELGDSALYFCASSSPEWGGHHEQFFGPGTRLTVL.